The subject of this entry is one T cell receptor beta chain. These data originate in a study of shared T cell receptors in the human thymus. Generated by immunoSEQ multiplex PCR, the TCRdb table keeps only in-frame clones and is missing some. The profile covers over 65,000 clones, with about 95% appearing a single time and about 0.036% taken by the ten largest. The sequencing input was thymocytes. The clonotype was recovered from a human donor.

CDR3 DNA: TGTGCCAGCAGTGAATTGAAGGCGGCAACTGAAGCTTTCTTT. Encoded protein: CASSELKAATEAFF. The V gene is TRBV25-1, the J gene TRBJ1-1; D is unclear. Trimming shortened V by 1 base and J by 5 bases, and 11 bases separated the two germline ends. The CDR3 has 14 amino acids. In germline, CDR1 is MGHDK, CDR2 SYGVNS.